The clone carrying this T cell receptor beta chain was found a few times. The target antigen is unknown. This sample is part of a study of siplizumab effects on memory and regulatory T cells. From germline, CDR1 is SEHNR and CDR2 FQNEAQ (reference sequence). The length of the CDR3 is 12 residues. V was trimmed by 5 bases and J by 6 bases, leaving 8 bases between them. The method was immunoSEQ multiplex PCR; TCRdb's version includes in-frame clones alone and lacks a portion of them. The sample includes under 7,000 clones, approximately 60% of them seen just once. The study, taken as a whole, reports: Naive T cells looked more diverse than memory cells and looked like major alloresponse contributors.

The clonotype was recovered from a human donor in good health. Sequencing used effector memory CD8+ T cells sorted from blood. Subset denoted: unstimulated CD8+ effector memory T cells. The chain joins TRBV7-9 to TRBJ1-5; no reliable D call. The CDR3 DNA follows: TGTGCCAGCAGCCCCTCCGGTCAGCCCCAGCATTTT. The encoded protein is CASSPSGQPQHF.